The 31 T cell receptor beta chains below all came from one sample that was sequenced in a study of STAT5B mutations in CD4+ large granular lymphocyte leukemia. Method: immunoSEQ multiplex PCR; TCRdb's copy keeps in-frame clones and lacks some. The table has just under 20,000 clones, approximately 88% seen once. Specimen: CD4+ T cells from blood buffy coats. All receptors come from a human donor in good health.

The rearrangement links TRBV6-1 to TRBJ1-1; D remains unclear. CDR1 and CDR2 (germline): MNHNS, SASEGT. V was pared by 8 bases and J by 0 bases, with 13 bases between. The CDR3 consists of 14 residues. CDR3 nucleotides: TGTGCCAGCGGCCCCCCCGGGTTGAACACTGAAGCTTTCTTT. The encoded protein is CASGPPGLNTEAFF.

V gene TRBV6-1 combines with J gene TRBJ1-5; D call uncertain. The CDR3 is 13 residues long. Germline CDR1 reads MNHNS; CDR2 reads SASEGT. Trimming took off 2 bases at V and 4 bases at J, with 6 bases between the two ends. In DNA, the CDR3 is TGTGCCAGCAGTGAAATCCTTAATCAGCCCCAGCATTTT. Its translation is CASSEILNQPQHF.

This clone came up once. The CDR3 spells CASSPSRPGARDEQYF. In nucleotides, the CDR3 is TGTGCCAGCTCACCGTCCAGGCCGGGAGCGCGCGACGAGCAGTACTTC. The chain couples TRBV18 to TRBJ2-7; a possible D gene is TRBD2 (6 bases). Trimming removed 3 bases from V and 5 bases from J, with 20 bases in between. The CDR3 has 16 residues. Germline values: CDR1 KGHSH, CDR2 LQKENI.

The chain couples TRBV27 to TRBJ2-7, with D perhaps being TRBD1 or TRBD2 (5 bases each). Germline V gene data show CDR1 as MNHEY and CDR2 as SMNVEV (reference sequence). Trimming took 6 bases from V and 2 from J, leaving 23 bases between them. The CDR3 spans 17 residues. CDR3 DNA: TGTGCCAGCAGGCGGGCAGCACGAGCCGGGGCAACCTACGAGCAGTACTTC. Protein product: CASRRAARAGATYEQYF.

This chain links TRBV19 with TRBJ1-2; 12 bases map to TRBD1. J was trimmed by 7 bases and V by 4 bases; bases with no gene match: 10. The V gene's germline CDR1 is LNHDA and CDR2 SQIVND (reference sequence). The CDR3 has 16 residues. CDR3: CASSNTFGTGGIGYTF. CDR3 coding DNA: TGTGCCAGTAGTAACACATTCGGGACAGGGGGCATTGGCTACACCTTC.

The rearrangement links TRBV6-1 to TRBJ2-7; tentative D call: TRBD2 (6 bases). Germline CDR1 is MNHNS and CDR2 is SASEGT. Deletions cut 6 bases from V and 7 bases from J, with 19 bases between. The CDR3 contains 14 residues. The CDR3 reads CASRPLAREFEQYF. The CDR3 DNA follows: TGTGCCAGCAGACCTCTAGCCCGGGAGTTTGAGCAGTACTTC.

The gene calls are TRBV7-8 and TRBJ2-3; D call uncertain. This CDR3 has 13 residues. Germline loops: CDR1 SGHVS, CDR2 FQNEAQ. Trimming cost V 1 base and J 6 bases, with 8 bases left between them. CDR3 nucleotides: TGTGCCAGCAGCTTAGTTGCGGCCGATACGCAGTATTTT. It yields the protein CASSLVAADTQYF.

The rearrangement joins TRBV9 to TRBJ2-2; 11 positions match TRBD2. V shed 4 bases, J shed 4 bases, and the junction held 6 bases outside the gene matches. The CDR3 extends over 16 amino acids. Germline CDR1 and CDR2: SGDLS and YYNGEE. The CDR3 bases are TGTGCCAGCAGCCCACTAGCGGGAGTGGTCACCGGGGAGCTGTTTTTT. This encodes CASSPLAGVVTGELFF.

V usage is TRBV19 and J usage is TRBJ2-1; D uncertain. Germline values: CDR1 LNHDA, CDR2 SQIVND (reference sequence). The CDR3 is 15 residues long. Trimming shortened V by 2 bases and J by 7 bases, and 15 bases separated the two germline ends. CDR3 amino acids: CASSISSIGSNEQFF. The CDR3 DNA sequence: TGTGCCAGTAGTATAAGCAGCATAGGGTCTAATGAGCAGTTCTTC.

The chain links TRBV28 to TRBJ2-7; D may correspond to TRBD1 or TRBD2 (5 bases each). Germline-derived CDR1 and CDR2 are MDHEN and SYDVKM. The CDR3 sequence is 13 residues long. With 6 bases removed from V and 2 bases from J, the gap between germline ends came to 11 bases. The CDR3 is CASRFEGTYEQYF. DNA of the CDR3: TGTGCCAGCAGGTTTGAGGGGACCTACGAGCAGTACTTC.

The V call is TRBV10-1, the J call TRBJ2-5; possibly TRBD1 for D (5 bases). Trimming removed 4 bases from V and 7 bases from J, with 13 bases in between. The CDR3 contains 13 residues. CDR1 and CDR2 (germline): WNHNN, SYGVQD (reference sequence). CDR3 residues: CASSGTDIVTQYF. The DNA for the CDR3 is TGCGCCAGCAGTGGGACGGACATCGTGACCCAGTACTTC.

Written as DNA, the CDR3 is TGTGCCAGCAGCCAGGGGGGACAGGGTACCTACGAGCAGTACTTC. It specifies CASSQGGQGTYEQYF. J is TRBJ2-7 and V is TRBV5-8, with TRBD1 matching 9 bases. The CDR3 contains 15 residues. J gave up 2 bases and V 4 bases, and 7 bases lay outside the gene matches. Per germline, CDR1 SGHTS and CDR2 YDEGEE.

The CDR3 sequence is CASSPQGWDYGYTF. CDR3 nucleotide sequence: TGTGCCAGCAGCCCACAGGGGTGGGACTATGGCTACACCTTC. The chain links TRBV2 to TRBJ1-2; 7 bases agree with TRBD1. CDR1 SNHLY and CDR2 FYNNEI come from the germline V gene. The CDR3 has 14 residues. V shed 6 bases and J 3 bases; nucleotides not matched to a gene: 7.

CDR3 sequence reads: CAISLDGDQPQHF. The CDR3 DNA follows: TGTGCCATCAGTTTGGACGGTGATCAGCCCCAGCATTTT. This rearrangement joins TRBV10-3 to TRBJ1-5; no reliable D call. V lost 5 bases to trimming and J lost 5 bases, with 10 bases between them. The CDR3 extends over 13 amino acids. CDR1 is ENHRY and CDR2 is SYGVKD in the germline V gene.

In this sample, this clone turned up a few times. J is TRBJ2-5 and V is TRBV7-6, with 9 bases lining up with TRBD2. Germline V lookup: CDR1 SGHVS, CDR2 FNYEAQ. Losses at the gene ends were 5 bases for V and 2 bases for J; bases not matched to a gene: 3. There are 14 residues in the CDR3. CDR3 DNA: TGTGCCAGCAGCCTAAGCGGGAGGCAAGAGACCCAGTACTTC. It is translated as CASSLSGRQETQYF.

The chain has TRBV5-8 and TRBJ1-5; 9 bases are shared with TRBD1. With V trimmed by 4 bases and J by 4 bases, 9 bases remained unmatched. There are 16 residues in the CDR3. Germline CDR1 reads SGHTS; CDR2 reads YDEGEE. This CDR3 reads CASSRDRGTANQPQHF. The CDR3 nucleotides read TGTGCCAGCAGCCGCGACAGGGGGACTGCAAATCAGCCCCAGCATTTT. The whole variable domain, remainder taken from reference TRBV5-8 and TRBJ1-5, is EAGVTQSPTHLIKTRGQQATLRCSPISGHTSVYWYQQALGLGLQFLLWYDEGEERNRGNFPPRFSGRQFPNYSSELNVNALELEDSALYLCASSRDRGTANQPQHFGDGTRLSIL.

As DNA, the CDR3 is TGTGCCTCCGGCTGGACTAGCGGGAGTCCGGCCGGGGAGCTGTTTTTT. This sequence encodes CASGWTSGSPAGELFF. The chain couples TRBV30 to TRBJ2-2; 13 nucleotides agree with TRBD2. Per germline, CDR1 GTSNPN and CDR2 SVGIG (reference sequence). J gave up 6 bases and V 7 bases, and 11 bases lay outside the gene matches. CDR3 length equals 16 residues.

The chain joins TRBV29-1 to TRBJ1-1; D gene ambiguous. The CDR3 is 13 amino acids. V lost 2 bases, J lost 1 base, and 8 bases lay in between. Germline V gene lookup returns CDR1 SQVTM and CDR2 ANQGSEA. This CDR3 is CSVELWENTEAFF. The CDR3 nucleotides read TGCAGCGTTGAACTTTGGGAGAACACTGAAGCTTTCTTT.

The chain has TRBV9 and TRBJ1-5, with D possibly being TRBD1 (5 bases). The CDR3 extends over 14 amino acids. Germline CDR1 is SGDLS and CDR2 is YYNGEE. Between the trimmed V and J ends, which lost 5 bases and 1 base, there was a span of 10 bases. The DNA for the CDR3 is TGTGCCAGCAGTGGGGGTAGGAGCAATCAGCCCCAGCATTTT. Amino acid sequence: CASSGGRSNQPQHF. Full variable domain (missing parts from reference TRBV9 and TRBJ1-5): DSGVTQTPKHLITATGQRVTLRCSPRSGDLSVYWYQQSLDQGLQFLIQYYNGEERAKGNILERFSAQQFPDLHSELNLSSLELGDSALYFCASSGGRSNQPQHFGDGTRLSIL.

This chain connects TRBV28 to TRBJ1-4, with D uncertain. Trimming removed 5 bases from V and 7 bases from J, with 20 bases in between. The CDR3 extends over 16 amino acids. Germline CDR1 and CDR2: MDHEN and SYDVKM. CDR3 coding DNA: TGTGCCAGCAGTATCCCCCCTGGAGGGCGGGGTGAAAAACTGTTTTTT. Protein: CASSIPPGGRGEKLFF. The whole variable domain, filled in from reference TRBV28 and TRBJ1-4, reads DVKVTQSSRYLVKRTGEKVFLECVQDMDHENMFWYRQDPGLGLRLIYFSYDVKMKEKGDIPEGYSVSREKKERFSLILESASTNQTSMYLCASSIPPGGRGEKLFFGSGTQLSVL.

The rearrangement uses TRBV6-1 and TRBJ2-1; D assignment may be TRBD1 or TRBD2 (5 bases each). Looked up from germline, CDR1 is MNHNS and CDR2 is SASEGT. The CDR3 has 14 amino acids. Trimming pared 8 bases from V and 8 bases from J, leaving 19 bases between. The CDR3 bases are TGTGCCAGCCTTCCGGGACGGTACGTCGATGAGCAGTTCTTC. Amino acids: CASLPGRYVDEQFF.

This clone appeared a single time. The rearrangement uses TRBV27 and TRBJ2-3; D not resolved. This CDR3 comprises 13 residues. CDR1 is MNHEY, CDR2 SMNVEV, per germline (reference sequence). V lost 6 bases, J lost 5 bases, and 12 bases lay in between. The CDR3 is CASSRLAVDTQYF. The CDR3 DNA reads as TGTGCCAGCAGCCGATTGGCGGTAGATACGCAGTATTTT.

The rearrangement links TRBV19 to TRBJ2-6, with TRBD1 matching 7 bases. The germline V gene has CDR1 LNHDA and CDR2 SQIVND (reference sequence). The CDR3 is made up of 16 amino acids. The ends lost 5 bases at V and 4 bases at J; junction bases unmatched: 8. For the CDR3, the DNA is TGTGCCAGTAGTCCCCTTACAGGGGCCGGGGCCAACGTCCTGACTTTC. Translated: CASSPLTGAGANVLTF.

This chain uses TRBV6-1 with TRBJ1-5, with 7 positions matching TRBD1. The CDR3 is 13 amino acids. The germline CDR1 and CDR2 sequences are MNHNS and SASEGT. Trimming cost V 5 bases and J 4 bases; bases outside gene matches: 2. CDR3 residues: CASSPDRNQPQHF. CDR3 DNA sequence: TGTGCCAGCAGTCCGGACAGGAATCAGCCCCAGCATTTT.

This rearrangement joins TRBV2 to TRBJ2-1; the D is unclear. Trimming pared 4 bases from V and 4 bases from J, leaving 8 bases between. CDR1 SNHLY and CDR2 FYNNEI come from the germline V gene. There are 13 residues in the CDR3. CDR3 sequence (DNA): TGTGCCAGCAGTGTAACTTTATACAATGAGCAGTTCTTC. Protein product: CASSVTLYNEQFF.

The chain combines TRBV29-1 with TRBJ1-1; D unresolved. Germline V gene sequence: CDR1 SQVTM, CDR2 ANQGSEA. The V and J ends lost 6 bases and 3 bases respectively, with 14 bases between them. This CDR3 is built from 13 residues. This CDR3 is CSVPGLGDTEAFF. The CDR3 DNA is TGCAGCGTCCCCGGACTCGGGGACACTGAAGCTTTCTTT.

The rearrangement joins TRBV9 to TRBJ2-1; D is perhaps TRBD1 or TRBD2 (5 bases each). Trimming stripped 3 bases from V and 7 bases from J, with 17 bases between. Germline V gene data show CDR1 as SGDLS and CDR2 as YYNGEE. CDR3 size: 15 residues. The CDR3 coding sequence is TGTGCCAGCAGCGCCACCTCCAGTTGGGGGAATGAGCAGTTCTTC. Encoded protein: CASSATSSWGNEQFF.

This clone has just a few counts. The J gene is TRBJ2-3, the V gene TRBV2; D is unclear. The CDR3 totals 14 residues. V shed 10 bases and J shed 0 bases, with 14 bases lying between them. Per germline, CDR1 SNHLY and CDR2 FYNNEI. In DNA, the CDR3 is TGTGCCACTAGTGCAGGCGTTAGCACAGATACGCAGTATTTT. Its translation is CATSAGVSTDTQYF. The full variable domain, rest sourced from reference TRBV2 and TRBJ2-3, is EPEVTQTPSHQVTQMGQEVILRCVPISNHLYFYWYRQILGQKVEFLVSFYNNEISEKSEIFDDQFSVERPDGSNFTLKIRSTKLEDSAMYFCATSAGVSTDTQYFGPGTRLTVL.

The gene calls are TRBV2 and TRBJ1-3; D call uncertain. Looked up from germline, CDR1 is SNHLY and CDR2 is FYNNEI. The length of the CDR3 is 14 residues. V was trimmed by 4 bases and J by 0 bases, leaving 7 bases between them. The CDR3 sequence: CASSAGTSGNTIYF. The DNA of the CDR3 is TGTGCCAGCAGTGCGGGTACCTCTGGAAACACCATATATTTT.

The V gene is TRBV6-6, the J gene TRBJ1-5; no reliable D call. The CDR3 runs 14 residues. CDR1 is MNHNY and CDR2 is SVGAGI in the germline V gene (reference sequence). Trimming removed 0 bases from V and 5 bases from J, with 8 bases in between. CDR3 in DNA: TGTGCCAGCAGTTACTCTTCATTTTATCAGCCCCAGCATTTT. This translates into CASSYSSFYQPQHF.

The chain recombines TRBV19 with TRBJ2-5; D might be TRBD2 (5 bases). V was clipped by 3 bases and J by 5 bases, with 19 bases between them. This CDR3 is 16 amino acids long. Germline CDR1 and CDR2: LNHDA and SQIVND (reference sequence). CDR3 residues: CASSMRAGLDGETQYF. DNA of the CDR3: TGTGCCAGTAGTATGAGGGCCGGCCTAGATGGGGAGACCCAGTACTTC.